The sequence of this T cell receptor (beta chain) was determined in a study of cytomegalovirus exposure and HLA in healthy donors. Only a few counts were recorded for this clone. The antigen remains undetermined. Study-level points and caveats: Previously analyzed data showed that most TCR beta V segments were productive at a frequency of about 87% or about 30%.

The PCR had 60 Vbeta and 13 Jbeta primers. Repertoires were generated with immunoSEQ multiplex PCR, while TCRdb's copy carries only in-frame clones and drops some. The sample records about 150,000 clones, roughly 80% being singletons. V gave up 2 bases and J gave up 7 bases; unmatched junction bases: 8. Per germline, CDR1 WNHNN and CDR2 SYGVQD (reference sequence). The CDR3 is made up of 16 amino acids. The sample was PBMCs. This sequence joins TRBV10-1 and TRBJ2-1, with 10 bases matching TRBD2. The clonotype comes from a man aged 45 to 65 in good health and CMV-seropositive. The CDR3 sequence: CASSEKSGGVWNEQFF. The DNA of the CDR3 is TGCGCCAGCAGTGAGAAAAGCGGGGGGGTCTGGAATGAGCAGTTCTTC.